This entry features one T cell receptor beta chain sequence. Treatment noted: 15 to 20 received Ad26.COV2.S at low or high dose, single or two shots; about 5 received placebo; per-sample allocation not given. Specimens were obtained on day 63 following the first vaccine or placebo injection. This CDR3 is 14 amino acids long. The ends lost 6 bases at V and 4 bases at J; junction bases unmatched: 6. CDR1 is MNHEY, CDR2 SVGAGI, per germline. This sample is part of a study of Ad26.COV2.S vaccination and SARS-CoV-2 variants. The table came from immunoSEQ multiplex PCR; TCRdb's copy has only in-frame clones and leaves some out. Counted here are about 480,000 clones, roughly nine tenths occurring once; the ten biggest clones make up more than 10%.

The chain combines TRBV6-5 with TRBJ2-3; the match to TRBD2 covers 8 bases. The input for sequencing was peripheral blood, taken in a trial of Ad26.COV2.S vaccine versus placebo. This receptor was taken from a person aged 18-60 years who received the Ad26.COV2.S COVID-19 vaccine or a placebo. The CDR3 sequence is CASSLGRAADTQYF. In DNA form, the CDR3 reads TGTGCCAGCAGCCTCGGGAGGGCAGCAGATACGCAGTATTTT.